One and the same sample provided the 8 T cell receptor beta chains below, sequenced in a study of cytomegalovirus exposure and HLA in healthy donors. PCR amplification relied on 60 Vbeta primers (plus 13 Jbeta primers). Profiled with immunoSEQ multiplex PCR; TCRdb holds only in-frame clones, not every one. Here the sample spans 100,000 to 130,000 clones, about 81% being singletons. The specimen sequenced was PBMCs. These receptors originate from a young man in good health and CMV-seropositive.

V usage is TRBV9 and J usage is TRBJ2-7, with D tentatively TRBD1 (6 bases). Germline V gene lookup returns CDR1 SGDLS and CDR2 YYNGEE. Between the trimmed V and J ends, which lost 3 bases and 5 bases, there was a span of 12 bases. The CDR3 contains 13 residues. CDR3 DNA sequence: TGTGCCAGCAGCGAAACAGGGTTCGACGAGCAGTACTTC. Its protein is CASSETGFDEQYF.

The CDR3 DNA follows: TGTGCCTCCGGGGGGGCACCGAACACCGGGGAGCTGTTTTTT. It yields the protein CASGGAPNTGELFF. The J gene is TRBJ2-2, the V gene TRBV30, with 8 bases fitting TRBD2. After removal of 7 bases from V and 0 bases from J, the junction contained 4 bases not matched to a gene. The V gene's germline CDR1 is GTSNPN and CDR2 SVGIG (reference sequence). The CDR3 spans 14 residues.

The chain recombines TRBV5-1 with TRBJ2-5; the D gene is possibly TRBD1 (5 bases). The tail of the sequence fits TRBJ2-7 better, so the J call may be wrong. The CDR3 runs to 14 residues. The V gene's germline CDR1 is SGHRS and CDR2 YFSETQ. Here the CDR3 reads CASSLFRDSYEQYF. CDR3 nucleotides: TGCGCCAGCAGCTTGTTCAGGGATTCCTACGAGCAGTACTTC.

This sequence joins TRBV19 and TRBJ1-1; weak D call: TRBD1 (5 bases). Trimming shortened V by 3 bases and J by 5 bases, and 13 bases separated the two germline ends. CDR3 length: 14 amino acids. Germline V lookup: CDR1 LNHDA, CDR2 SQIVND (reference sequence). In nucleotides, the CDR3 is TGTGCCAGTAGTATTGGCAGGGCTTCTACTGAAGCTTTCTTT. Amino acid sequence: CASSIGRASTEAFF.

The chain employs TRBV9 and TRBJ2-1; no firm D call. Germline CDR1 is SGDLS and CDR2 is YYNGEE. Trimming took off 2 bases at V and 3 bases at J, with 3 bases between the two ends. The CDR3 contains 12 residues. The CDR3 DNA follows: TGTGCCAGCAGCGTCTTCTACAATGAGCAGTTCTTC. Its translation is CASSVFYNEQFF. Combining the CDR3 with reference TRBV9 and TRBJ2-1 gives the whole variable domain DSGVTQTPKHLITATGQRVTLRCSPRSGDLSVYWYQQSLDQGLQFLIQYYNGEERAKGNILERFSAQQFPDLHSELNLSSLELGDSALYFCASSVFYNEQFFGPGTRLTVL.

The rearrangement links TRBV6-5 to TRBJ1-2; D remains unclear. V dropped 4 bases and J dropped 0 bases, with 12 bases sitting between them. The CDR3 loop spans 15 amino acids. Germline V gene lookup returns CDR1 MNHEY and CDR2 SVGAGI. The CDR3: CASSSWENANYGYTF. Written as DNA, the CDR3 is TGTGCCAGCAGTTCCTGGGAGAACGCTAACTATGGCTACACCTTC.

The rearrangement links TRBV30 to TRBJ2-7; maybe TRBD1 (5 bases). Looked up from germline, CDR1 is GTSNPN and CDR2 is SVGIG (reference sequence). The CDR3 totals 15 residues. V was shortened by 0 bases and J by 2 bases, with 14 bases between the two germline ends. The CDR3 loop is CAWSVPGILTYEQYF. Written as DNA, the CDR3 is TGTGCCTGGAGTGTACCAGGGATCCTAACCTACGAGCAGTACTTC.

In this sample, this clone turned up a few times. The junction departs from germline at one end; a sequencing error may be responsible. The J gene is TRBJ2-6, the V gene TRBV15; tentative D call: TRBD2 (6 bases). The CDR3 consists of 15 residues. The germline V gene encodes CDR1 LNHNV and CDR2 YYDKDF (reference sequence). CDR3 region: CATSGGADGANGLTF. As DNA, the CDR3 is TGTGCCACCAGCGGAGGGGCAGATGGGGCCAACGGCCTGACTTTC.